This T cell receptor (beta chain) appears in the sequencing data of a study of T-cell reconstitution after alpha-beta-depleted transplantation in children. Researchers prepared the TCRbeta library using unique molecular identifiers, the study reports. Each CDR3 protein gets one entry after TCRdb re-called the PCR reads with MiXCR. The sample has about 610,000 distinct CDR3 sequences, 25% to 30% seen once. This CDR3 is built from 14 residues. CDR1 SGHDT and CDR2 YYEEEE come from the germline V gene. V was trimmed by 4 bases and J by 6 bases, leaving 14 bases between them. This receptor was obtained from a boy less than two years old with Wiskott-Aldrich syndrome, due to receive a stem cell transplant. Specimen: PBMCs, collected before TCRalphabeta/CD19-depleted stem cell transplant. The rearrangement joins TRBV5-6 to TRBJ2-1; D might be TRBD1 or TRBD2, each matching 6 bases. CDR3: CASSGGTRSNEQFF. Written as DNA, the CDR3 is TGTGCCAGCAGCGGAGGGACAAGAAGCAATGAGCAGTTCTTC.